These T cell receptor beta chains were read from a single sample in a study of T cell repertoires and HLA-DP antigens. Method: immunoSEQ multiplex PCR; TCRdb's copy keeps in-frame clones and lacks some. The profile shows around 110,000 clones, more than 85% of them singletons. Antigens of these TCRs are unknown. Specimen: CD4+ T cells from PBMCs. The receptors originated from a woman aged 18-35 years in good health and CMV-seronegative. CDR3s include the opening cysteine and the closing phenylalanine or tryptophan. Each record gives: J gene, V gene, D gene, clone size, CDR3 length, CDR3 protein, CDR3 DNA. A D gene is named only where the DNA matches it firmly. Rows may omit the clone size; those that give it use once, few, many or a size class.

j_gene: TRBJ2-4
v_gene: TRBV9
d_gene: .
abundance: .
len: 14
CDR3aa: CASSPDSPSNIQYF
CDR3nt: TGTGCCAGCAGCCCGGACAGTCCCTCAAACATTCAGTACTTC

j_gene: TRBJ2-1
v_gene: TRBV5-4
d_gene: TRBD2
abundance: .
len: 17
CDR3aa: CASSNPLAGGSHNEQFF
CDR3nt: TGTGCCAGCAGCAACCCACTAGCGGGGGGTTCTCACAATGAGCAGTTCTTC

j_gene: TRBJ1-3
v_gene: TRBV28
d_gene: .
abundance: .
len: 14
CDR3aa: CASSLERSGNTIYF
CDR3nt: TGTGCCAGCAGTTTGGAGCGGTCAGGAAACACCATATATTTT

j_gene: TRBJ2-3
v_gene: TRBV5-8
d_gene: .
abundance: .
len: 15
CDR3aa: CASSYPTSRRGTQYF
CDR3nt: TGTGCCAGCAGCTACCCGACTAGTAGAAGAGGTACGCAGTATTTT

j_gene: TRBJ2-3
v_gene: TRBV13
d_gene: TRBD2
abundance: .
len: 17
CDR3aa: CASSFPLAGDGTDTQYF
CDR3nt: TGTGCCAGCAGCTTCCCACTAGCGGGAGATGGGACAGATACGCAGTATTTT

j_gene: TRBJ1-2
v_gene: TRBV4-1
d_gene: .
abundance: .
len: 13
CDR3aa: CASSHGVSYGYTF
CDR3nt: TGCGCCAGCAGCCATGGGGTGAGCTATGGCTACACCTTC

j_gene: TRBJ2-3
v_gene: TRBV18
d_gene: TRBD2
abundance: once
len: 16
CDR3aa: CASSQFSGVSTDTQYF
CDR3nt: TGTGCCAGCTCCCAATTCAGCGGGGTGAGCACAGATACGCAGTATTTT

j_gene: TRBJ1-2
v_gene: TRBV5-1
d_gene: .
abundance: .
len: 12
CDR3aa: CASSPAPDGYTF
CDR3nt: TGCGCCAGCAGCCCTGCGCCAGACGGCTACACCTTC

j_gene: TRBJ2-2
v_gene: TRBV6-6
d_gene: .
abundance: .
len: 13
CDR3aa: CASGLDGAGELFF
CDR3nt: TGTGCCAGCGGACTGGATGGGGCCGGGGAGCTGTTTTTT

j_gene: TRBJ1-1
v_gene: TRBV7-3
d_gene: .
abundance: .
len: 14
CDR3aa: CASSPIGEGRNAFF
CDR3nt: TGTGCCAGCAGCCCGATCGGGGAAGGGCGCAATGCTTTCTTT

j_gene: TRBJ1-1
v_gene: TRBV5-1
d_gene: TRBD1
abundance: .
len: 14
CDR3aa: CASSLSTGSTEAFF
CDR3nt: TGCGCCAGCAGCCTCTCGACAGGGAGCACTGAAGCTTTCTTT

j_gene: TRBJ1-3
v_gene: TRBV29-1
d_gene: .
abundance: .
len: 15
CDR3aa: CSVTPRESLGNTIYF
CDR3nt: TGCAGCGTTACTCCCCGGGAGTCCTTAGGAAACACCATATATTTT

j_gene: TRBJ1-6
v_gene: TRBV5-1
d_gene: .
abundance: .
len: 16
CDR3aa: CASSLVGSSYNSPLHF
CDR3nt: TGCGCCAGCAGCTTGGTAGGGAGCTCCTATAATTCACCCCTCCACTTT

j_gene: TRBJ2-1
v_gene: TRBV7-2
d_gene: .
abundance: .
len: 14
CDR3aa: CASSLFSGGGEQFF
CDR3nt: TGTGCCAGCAGCTTATTTAGTGGGGGCGGTGAGCAGTTCTTC

j_gene: TRBJ1-2
v_gene: TRBV2
d_gene: .
abundance: .
len: 15
CDR3aa: CASSDGWGGSYGYTF
CDR3nt: TGTGCCAGCAGTGATGGTTGGGGGGGCAGCTATGGCTACACCTTC

j_gene: TRBJ2-5
v_gene: TRBV5-1
d_gene: .
abundance: .
len: 14
CDR3aa: CASSLAWREETQYF
CDR3nt: TGCGCCAGCAGCTTGGCCTGGAGGGAAGAGACCCAGTACTTC

j_gene: TRBJ2-7
v_gene: TRBV28
d_gene: TRBD2
abundance: .
len: 13
CDR3aa: CASNWGGHHEQYF
CDR3nt: TGTGCCAGCAACTGGGGGGGTCACCACGAGCAGTACTTC

j_gene: TRBJ2-5
v_gene: TRBV27
d_gene: TRBD2
abundance: .
len: 15
CDR3aa: CASSFTGTNRETQYF
CDR3nt: TGTGCCAGCAGTTTTACCGGGACTAACAGAGAGACCCAGTACTTC

j_gene: TRBJ2-5
v_gene: TRBV6-1
d_gene: TRBD1
abundance: .
len: 16
CDR3aa: CASSVLGTGGRKTQYF
CDR3nt: TGTGCCAGCAGTGTCTTAGGGACAGGAGGGAGAAAGACCCAGTACTTC

j_gene: TRBJ2-7
v_gene: TRBV6-5
d_gene: .
abundance: .
len: 12
CDR3aa: CASSPSLGQQYF
CDR3nt: TGTGCCAGCAGTCCCTCCCTGGGACAGCAGTACTTC

j_gene: TRBJ1-4
v_gene: TRBV28
d_gene: .
abundance: .
len: 14
CDR3aa: CASTEGGANEKLFF
CDR3nt: TGTGCCAGCACCGAAGGGGGGGCTAATGAAAAACTGTTTTTT

j_gene: TRBJ1-4
v_gene: TRBV28
d_gene: .
abundance: .
len: 13
CDR3aa: CASSFSTNEKLFF
CDR3nt: TGTGCCAGCAGTTTCTCAACTAATGAAAAACTGTTTTTT

j_gene: TRBJ1-1
v_gene: TRBV5-1
d_gene: .
abundance: .
len: 13
CDR3aa: CASSLVGGAKAFF
CDR3nt: TGCGCCAGCAGCTTGGTTGGGGGCGCGAAAGCTTTCTTT

j_gene: TRBJ1-2
v_gene: TRBV5-5
d_gene: .
abundance: once
len: 13
CDR3aa: CASSLRGAYGYTF
CDR3nt: TGTGCCAGCAGCTTGCGGGGGGCCTATGGCTACACCTTC

j_gene: TRBJ2-1
v_gene: TRBV6-1
d_gene: .
abundance: .
len: 15
CDR3aa: CASSEAPGSYNEQFF
CDR3nt: TGTGCCAGCAGTGAAGCGCCGGGCTCCTACAATGAGCAGTTCTTC

j_gene: TRBJ2-4
v_gene: TRBV18
d_gene: .
abundance: .
len: 15
CDR3aa: CASSPARLSSNIQYF
CDR3nt: TGTGCCAGCTCACCGGCGAGACTCTCCAGTAACATTCAGTACTTC

j_gene: TRBJ2-3
v_gene: TRBV5-6
d_gene: .
abundance: once
len: 14
CDR3aa: CASSLGTATDTQYF
CDR3nt: TGTGCCAGCAGCTTGGGGACAGCCACAGATACGCAGTATTTT

j_gene: TRBJ2-5
v_gene: TRBV5-6
d_gene: TRBD1
abundance: .
len: 15
CDR3aa: CASSLGTGQGETQYF
CDR3nt: TGTGCCAGCAGCTTGGGGACAGGGCAAGGAGAGACCCAGTACTTC

j_gene: TRBJ2-3
v_gene: TRBV5-1
d_gene: TRBD1
abundance: .
len: 15
CDR3aa: CASSPMTGVADTQYF
CDR3nt: TGCGCCAGCAGCCCTATGACAGGGGTGGCAGATACGCAGTATTTT

j_gene: TRBJ2-1
v_gene: TRBV5-6
d_gene: TRBD1
abundance: .
len: 17
CDR3aa: CASSSGQGARVNNEQFF
CDR3nt: TGTGCCAGCAGCTCTGGACAGGGGGCGCGAGTGAACAATGAGCAGTTCTTC

j_gene: TRBJ1-2
v_gene: TRBV5-1
d_gene: TRBD1
abundance: .
len: 14
CDR3aa: CASSFGGQDYGYTF
CDR3nt: TGCGCCAGCAGCTTCGGGGGACAGGACTATGGCTACACCTTC

j_gene: TRBJ2-2
v_gene: TRBV14
d_gene: .
abundance: .
len: 13
CDR3aa: CASSQVMSGELFF
CDR3nt: TGTGCCAGCAGCCAAGTTATGTCCGGGGAGCTGTTTTTT

j_gene: TRBJ1-3
v_gene: TRBV7-9
d_gene: TRBD1
abundance: few
len: 16
CDR3aa: CASSLMRQGIGNTIYF
CDR3nt: TGTGCCAGCAGCTTAATGCGACAGGGAATCGGAAACACCATATATTTT

j_gene: TRBJ1-3
v_gene: TRBV4-1
d_gene: .
abundance: few
len: 15
CDR3aa: CASSQADNSGNTIYF
CDR3nt: TGCGCCAGCAGCCAAGCGGACAACTCTGGAAACACCATATATTTT

j_gene: TRBJ2-2
v_gene: TRBV6-5
d_gene: TRBD2
abundance: .
len: 15
CDR3aa: CASSTPGGNTGELFF
CDR3nt: TGTGCCAGCAGCACTCCGGGAGGGAACACCGGGGAGCTGTTTTTT

j_gene: TRBJ2-7
v_gene: TRBV28
d_gene: TRBD2
abundance: .
len: 14
CDR3aa: CASRPSGSSYEQYF
CDR3nt: TGTGCCAGCAGGCCTAGCGGGAGTTCCTACGAGCAGTACTTC

j_gene: TRBJ2-3
v_gene: TRBV7-3
d_gene: .
abundance: .
len: 14
CDR3aa: CASSPGHSSDTQYF
CDR3nt: TGTGCCAGCAGCCCGGGACATAGTTCAGATACGCAGTATTTT

j_gene: TRBJ2-7
v_gene: TRBV15
d_gene: .
abundance: .
len: 14
CDR3aa: CATSRGTSDYEQYF
CDR3nt: TGTGCCACCAGCAGAGGGACGAGTGACTACGAGCAGTACTTC

j_gene: TRBJ2-5
v_gene: TRBV5-4
d_gene: .
abundance: .
len: 15
CDR3aa: CASSLVGDHQETQYF
CDR3nt: TGTGCCAGCAGCTTGGTCGGGGACCACCAAGAGACCCAGTACTTC

j_gene: TRBJ2-3
v_gene: TRBV5-6
d_gene: .
abundance: .
len: 14
CDR3aa: CASSLGQSTDTQYF
CDR3nt: TGTGCCAGCAGCTTGGGACAGAGCACAGATACGCAGTATTTT

j_gene: TRBJ2-3
v_gene: TRBV5-1
d_gene: .
abundance: .
len: 15
CDR3aa: CASSLSPKSTDTQYF
CDR3nt: TGCGCCAGCAGCTTGTCTCCGAAAAGCACAGATACGCAGTATTTT

j_gene: TRBJ1-1
v_gene: TRBV28
d_gene: TRBD1
abundance: .
len: 17
CDR3aa: CASSPHPGTAMNTEAFF
CDR3nt: TGTGCCAGCAGCCCTCACCCGGGGACAGCCATGAACACTGAAGCTTTCTTT

j_gene: TRBJ2-2
v_gene: TRBV2
d_gene: TRBD2
abundance: once
len: 15
CDR3aa: CASSEERGGIGELFF
CDR3nt: TGTGCCAGCAGTGAAGAACGGGGGGGAATCGGGGAGCTGTTTTTT

j_gene: TRBJ2-1
v_gene: TRBV9
d_gene: .
abundance: .
len: 13
CDR3aa: CASSVATFTEQFF
CDR3nt: TGTGCCAGCAGCGTAGCGACATTTACTGAGCAGTTCTTC

j_gene: TRBJ1-5
v_gene: TRBV18
d_gene: .
abundance: .
len: 16
CDR3aa: CASSPTTGGSNQPQHF
CDR3nt: TGTGCCAGCTCACCCACGACAGGTGGAAGCAATCAGCCCCAGCATTTT

j_gene: TRBJ2-3
v_gene: TRBV27
d_gene: .
abundance: .
len: 12
CDR3aa: CASSPNTDTQYF
CDR3nt: TGTGCCAGCAGTCCTAACACAGATACGCAGTATTTT

j_gene: TRBJ2-3
v_gene: TRBV7-6
d_gene: .
abundance: .
len: 13
CDR3aa: CASSFSGTDTQYF
CDR3nt: TGTGCCAGCAGCTTCAGTGGCACAGATACGCAGTATTTT

j_gene: TRBJ1-5
v_gene: TRBV5-6
d_gene: .
abundance: .
len: 15
CDR3aa: CASSLGWGIGQPQHF
CDR3nt: TGTGCCAGCAGCTTGGGGTGGGGTATTGGGCAGCCCCAGCATTTT

j_gene: TRBJ2-3
v_gene: TRBV6-5
d_gene: TRBD1
abundance: .
len: 12
CDR3aa: CAKKGGMGTQYF
CDR3nt: TGTGCCAAAAAAGGGGGCATGGGTACGCAGTATTTT

j_gene: TRBJ2-2
v_gene: TRBV10-1
d_gene: TRBD2
abundance: .
len: 16
CDR3aa: CASSGRRERNTGELFF
CDR3nt: TGCGCCAGCAGCGGGAGGCGAGAGCGAAACACCGGGGAGCTGTTTTTT

j_gene: TRBJ2-1
v_gene: TRBV9
d_gene: TRBD2
abundance: .
len: 15
CDR3aa: CASSPGLAEYNEQFF
CDR3nt: TGTGCCAGCAGCCCCGGACTAGCGGAGTACAATGAGCAGTTCTTC

j_gene: TRBJ1-1
v_gene: TRBV20-1
d_gene: TRBD1
abundance: .
len: 11
CDR3aa: CSADRGTEAFF
CDR3nt: TGCAGTGCAGACAGGGGGACTGAAGCTTTCTTT

j_gene: TRBJ2-5
v_gene: TRBV5-1
d_gene: .
abundance: .
len: 16
CDR3aa: CASSLSPRTTGETQYF
CDR3nt: TGCGCCAGCAGCTTGAGTCCGAGGACAACCGGGGAGACCCAGTACTTC

j_gene: TRBJ2-1
v_gene: TRBV27
d_gene: TRBD1
abundance: .
len: 16
CDR3aa: CASSTWTGRAYNEQFF
CDR3nt: TGTGCCAGCAGTACATGGACAGGGCGTGCCTACAATGAGCAGTTCTTC

j_gene: TRBJ1-5
v_gene: TRBV6-1
d_gene: .
abundance: .
len: 14
CDR3aa: CASRDTFSNQPQHF
CDR3nt: TGTGCCAGCAGAGACACTTTTAGCAATCAGCCCCAGCATTTT